This passage covers 27 T cell receptor beta chains from one sample sequenced in a study of vaccination effects on CD4 cells after COVID-19. After more than 9 days in culture, the CD4+ T cells were isolated. The antigens for these receptors are not known. Generated by immunoSEQ multiplex PCR, the TCRdb table keeps only in-frame clones and is missing some. The sample yields tens of thousands of clones, 68% seen once. Sequenced here: CD4+ T cells from PBMCs cultured without peptide, sampled before COVID-19 vaccination. The receptors shown here come from a human donor who received a COVID-19 vaccine.

This chain connects TRBV5-1 to TRBJ2-3; 16 nucleotides line up with TRBD2. This CDR3 is built from 19 residues. Unmatched junction bases numbered 13, after V lost 4 bases and J lost 5 bases. The V gene's germline CDR1 is SGHRS and CDR2 YFSETQ. The CDR3: CASSVAGTSGGAFVDTQYF. The DNA for the CDR3 is TGCGCCAGCAGCGTAGCCGGGACTAGCGGGGGGGCCTTTGTAGATACGCAGTATTTT.

The chain joins TRBV18 to TRBJ2-3; D is unclear. Germline CDR1 is KGHSH and CDR2 is LQKENI. The CDR3 has 14 amino acids. V was pared by 4 bases and J by 0 bases, with 8 bases between. The CDR3 nucleotides read TGTGCCAGCTCACTGACAACGAGCACAGATACGCAGTATTTT. Its protein is CASSLTTSTDTQYF.

J is TRBJ2-5 and V is TRBV10-2; D call uncertain. The CDR3 runs to 13 residues. Germline CDR1 reads WSHSY; CDR2 reads SAAADI. Trimming took off 5 bases at V and 3 bases at J, with 10 bases between the two ends. CDR3 nucleotides: TGCGCCAGCAGTAGCACAGTTAAAGAGACCCAGTACTTC. Amino acids: CASSSTVKETQYF.

This sequence joins TRBV24-1 and TRBJ2-7; 7 bases fit TRBD2. The junction had 1 base not matched to a gene; V was cut back by 3 bases and J by 0 bases. Germline V gene lookup returns CDR1 KGHDR and CDR2 SFDVKD. This CDR3 region has 14 residues. CDR3 in DNA: TGTGCCACCAGTGATGGGACTAACTCCTACGAGCAGTACTTC. Amino acids: CATSDGTNSYEQYF.

The chain has TRBV11-3 and TRBJ2-7, with D uncertain. The ends were cut back, 5 bases at V and 4 bases at J, with 12 bases in the middle. The CDR3 loop spans 13 amino acids. Germline loops: CDR1 SGHNT, CDR2 YENEEA. CDR3 sequence reads: CASSISPRYEQYF. Here the CDR3 DNA reads TGTGCCAGCAGCATCTCCCCCAGGTACGAGCAGTACTTC.

The table lists this clone with a few counts. CDR3 nucleotide sequence: TGTGCCAGCATCCAAAGGGCGACCGGGGAGCTGTTTTTT. Amino acids: CASIQRATGELFF. The chain employs TRBV12-3 or TRBV12-4 and TRBJ2-2, with D uncertain. V was pared by 7 bases and J by 5 bases, with 11 bases between. CDR3 length equals 13 residues.

The V gene is TRBV9, the J gene TRBJ1-1; D gene ambiguous. CDR1 is SGDLS, CDR2 YYNGEE, per germline. CDR3 length equals 17 residues. Trimming shortened V by 0 bases and J by 0 bases, and 15 bases separated the two germline ends. CDR3 DNA: TGTGCCAGCAGCGTAGACGTGAGGAGGGCTGTGAACACTGAAGCTTTCTTT. Its protein product is CASSVDVRRAVNTEAFF.

The chain combines TRBV5-1 with TRBJ2-7; 7 positions agree with TRBD1. Germline V gene sequence: CDR1 SGHRS, CDR2 YFSETQ. The trim removed 3 bases at V and 0 bases at J, leaving 6 bases unmatched. The CDR3 runs 15 residues. The CDR3 protein is CASSWDSLYSYEQYF. CDR3 nucleotide sequence: TGCGCCAGCAGCTGGGACAGCCTCTACTCCTACGAGCAGTACTTC.

This chain uses TRBV5-1 with TRBJ2-5; TRBD2 is a possible D gene (6 bases). CDR3 length: 14 residues. CDR1 is SGHRS, CDR2 YFSETQ, per germline. V was pared by 2 bases and J by 5 bases, with 13 bases between. The CDR3 is CASSLNGAGETQYF. As DNA, the CDR3 is TGCGCCAGCAGCTTAAATGGGGCGGGGGAGACCCAGTACTTC.

The V call is TRBV11-2, the J call TRBJ2-2; D unclear. Between the trimmed V and J ends, which lost 0 bases and 3 bases, there was a span of 14 bases. Germline CDR1 reads SGHAT; CDR2 reads FQNNGV. The CDR3 loop spans 17 amino acids. The CDR3 coding sequence is TGTGCCAGCAGCTTAGACCGGCGGCAGACCCACACCGGGGAGCTGTTTTTT. Translating it yields CASSLDRRQTHTGELFF. Drawing the rest from reference TRBV11-2 and TRBJ2-2, the complete variable domain is EAGVAQSPRYKIIEKRQSVAFWCNPISGHATLYWYQQILGQGPKLLIQFQNNGVVDDSQLPKDRFSAERLKGVDSTLKIQPAKLEDSAVYLCASSLDRRQTHTGELFFGEGSRLTVL.

This clone was counted a few times. The chain uses TRBV15 and TRBJ2-2; no definite D call. The V and J ends lost 0 bases and 4 bases respectively, with 6 bases between them. Per the germline V gene, CDR1 is LNHNV and CDR2 is YYDKDF (reference sequence). The CDR3 consists of 14 residues. The CDR3 nucleotides read TGTGCCACCAGCAGAGATGGGATCACCGGGGAGCTGTTTTTT. This gives the protein CATSRDGITGELFF.

This rearrangement joins TRBV9 to TRBJ2-3, with a tentative D call TRBD1 (5 bases). V was cut by 2 bases and J by 1 base, with 11 bases left in between. From germline, CDR1 is SGDLS and CDR2 YYNGEE. The CDR3 is made up of 15 amino acids. The CDR3 bases are TGTGCCAGCAGCGTTGGGGCGGTAGGCACAGATACGCAGTATTTT. Protein: CASSVGAVGTDTQYF.

This chain links TRBV12-1 with TRBJ2-7; TRBD2, the table's D call, was not compared with the DNA. TRBV12-1 is described as a pseudogene. CDR3 size: 17 residues. CDR3 loop: CASSFYGAAGSSYEQYF. The CDR3 DNA is TGTGCCAGCAGCTTTTACGGAGCAGCGGGAAGCTCCTACGAGCAGTACTTC.

The CDR3 sequence: CASSLEGHLPSYEQYF. CDR3 DNA: TGTGCCAGCAGTTTAGAGGGACACCTCCCCTCCTACGAGCAGTACTTC. The rearrangement uses TRBV28 and TRBJ2-7, with D tentatively TRBD1 (6 bases). The ends were cut back, 2 bases at V and 0 bases at J, with 14 bases in the middle. The CDR3 covers 16 residues. CDR1 and CDR2 from the germline V gene are MDHEN and SYDVKM. Full variable domain (rest looked up from reference TRBV28 and TRBJ2-7): DVKVTQSSRYLVKRTGEKVFLECVQDMDHENMFWYRQDPGLGLRLIYFSYDVKMKEKGDIPEGYSVSREKKERFSLILESASTNQTSMYLCASSLEGHLPSYEQYFGPGTRLTVT.

The chain uses TRBV5-1 and TRBJ2-7; a weak D match, TRBD2 (5 bases). V was trimmed by 3 bases and J by 0 bases, leaving 16 bases between them. The germline V gene has CDR1 SGHRS and CDR2 YFSETQ. CDR3 length: 16 amino acids. The CDR3 region has the DNA TGCGCCAGCAGCTCCGACTCCCGGGGAGCCTCCTACGAGCAGTACTTC. It specifies CASSSDSRGASYEQYF.

This chain connects TRBV19 to TRBJ1-1, with 7 nucleotides matching TRBD1. Trimming removed 7 bases from V and 0 bases from J; junction bases left unmatched: 11. The CDR3 runs 16 residues. Germline V CDR1 and CDR2: LNHDA, SQIVND (reference sequence). The CDR3 DNA follows: TGTGCCAGTACCCAAGACAGGGCTTTAATGAACACTGAAGCTTTCTTT. Protein: CASTQDRALMNTEAFF.

This clone was counted only a few times. This chain joins TRBV7-2 and TRBJ2-2; weak D call: TRBD2 (6 bases). Germline V gene data show CDR1 as SGHTA and CDR2 as FQGNSA. This CDR3 has 15 residues. Trimming pared 3 bases from V and 1 base from J, leaving 9 bases between. CDR3 amino acids: CASSLGGVNTGELFF. CDR3 bases: TGTGCCAGCAGCTTGGGCGGGGTGAACACCGGGGAGCTGTTTTTT.

In its sample, this clone was seen a few times. The genes are TRBV6-2 or TRBV6-3 and TRBJ1-1, with D possibly being TRBD1 (5 bases). This CDR3 has 12 residues. Germline V gene sequence: CDR1 MNHEY, CDR2 SVGEGT. The V and J ends lost 5 bases and 7 bases respectively, with 11 bases between them. The CDR3 here is CASSHGTVEAFF. CDR3 coding DNA: TGTGCCAGCAGTCACGGGACGGTTGAAGCTTTCTTT.

The J gene is TRBJ1-1, the V gene TRBV2, with 11 bases that match TRBD1. Trimming at V came to 6 bases and at J to 4 bases, leaving 4 bases not matched to a gene. Germline V gives CDR1 SNHLY, CDR2 FYNNEI. This CDR3 has 14 amino acids. The CDR3 region has the DNA TGTGCCAGCAGGGACAGGGGGCGCATCACTGAAGCTTTCTTT. This translates into CASRDRGRITEAFF.

The J gene is TRBJ1-6, the V gene TRBV3-1 (or the pseudogene TRBV3-2); D unclear. Trimming stripped 4 bases from V and 6 bases from J, with 10 bases between. In germline, CDR1 is LGHDT, CDR2 YNNKEL (reference sequence). This CDR3 has 14 amino acids. The CDR3, as DNA: TGTGCCAGCAGCCCCCCCTTGGCTAATTCACCCCTCCACTTT. Its protein product is CASSPPLANSPLHF.

This clone was seen a handful of times. V usage is TRBV14 and J usage is TRBJ2-3; D tentatively fits TRBD1 or TRBD2 (6 bases each). CDR1 SGHDN and CDR2 FVKESK come from the germline V gene. Trimming took 0 bases from V and 4 from J, leaving 17 bases between them. The length of the CDR3 is 17 residues. CDR3: CASSQDVGGRTADTQYF. DNA of the CDR3: TGTGCCAGCAGCCAAGATGTAGGGGGGAGGACCGCAGATACGCAGTATTTT. Combining the CDR3 with reference TRBV14 and TRBJ2-3 gives the whole variable domain EAGVTQFPSHSVIEKGQTVTLRCDPISGHDNLYWYRRVMGKEIKFLLHFVKESKQDESGMPNNRFLAERTGGTYSTLKVQPAELEDSGVYFCASSQDVGGRTADTQYFGPGTRLTVL.

This clone came up a few times. This rearrangement joins TRBV5-1 to TRBJ1-6; the D is unclear. The germline V gene encodes CDR1 SGHRS and CDR2 YFSETQ. The CDR3 sequence is 16 residues long. Between the trimmed V and J ends, which lost 0 bases and 0 bases, there was a span of 7 bases. The CDR3 reads CASSLDGSSYNSPLHF. In DNA form, the CDR3 reads TGCGCCAGCAGCTTGGACGGGAGCTCCTATAATTCACCCCTCCACTTT. Looking up the rest from reference TRBV5-1 and TRBJ1-6 gives the full variable domain: KAGVTQTPRYLIKTRGQQVTLSCSPISGHRSVSWYQQTPGQGLQFLFEYFSETQRNKGNFPGRFSGRQFSNSRSEMNVSTLELGDSALYLCASSLDGSSYNSPLHFGNGTRLTVT.

The chain combines TRBV5-1 with TRBJ2-1; 12 bases align to TRBD1. The CDR3 covers 16 residues. Germline V gene lookup returns CDR1 SGHRS and CDR2 YFSETQ. Trimming at V came to 2 bases and at J to 8 bases, leaving 8 bases not matched to a gene. CDR3 residues: CASSLTGTGGFDEQFF. Written as DNA, the CDR3 is TGCGCCAGCAGCTTAACCGGGACAGGGGGCTTCGATGAGCAGTTCTTC.

The rearrangement joins TRBV7-8 to TRBJ1-2; D is unresolved. The CDR3 spans 15 residues. V shed 5 bases and J shed 0 bases, with 13 bases lying between them. The germline CDR1 and CDR2 sequences are SGHVS and FQNEAQ. The chain's CDR3 is CASSLGRTTNYGYTF. For the CDR3, the DNA is TGTGCCAGCAGCCTCGGACGGACGACTAACTATGGCTACACCTTC.

The chain combines TRBV7-9 with TRBJ1-1; D is unresolved. Trimming took 2 bases from V and 0 from J, leaving 19 bases between them. This CDR3 is built from 18 residues. The germline V gene encodes CDR1 SEHNR and CDR2 FQNEAQ (reference sequence). CDR3 sequence (DNA): TGTGCCAGCAGCTTAAGGGCCAAGGGAAGATCGATGAACACTGAAGCTTTCTTT. Residues: CASSLRAKGRSMNTEAFF. The full variable domain, its missing parts supplied by reference TRBV7-9 and TRBJ1-1, is DTGVSQNPRHKITKRGQNVTFRCDPISEHNRLYWYRQTLGQGPEFLTYFQNEAQLEKSRLLSDRFSAERPKGSFSTLEIQRTEQGDSAMYLCASSLRAKGRSMNTEAFFGQGTRLTVV.

V usage is TRBV7-9 and J usage is TRBJ2-7, with D possibly being TRBD1 or TRBD2 (6 bases each). V shed 1 base and J shed 5 bases, with 15 bases lying between them. The germline CDR1 and CDR2 sequences are SEHNR and FQNEAQ (reference sequence). The CDR3 runs to 15 residues. CDR3 DNA sequence: TGTGCCAGCAGCTTAGGTGGGGGGCTTTATCACGAGCAGTACTTC. It codes for CASSLGGGLYHEQYF.

This clone was seen a few times. The V call is TRBV7-9, the J call TRBJ1-5, with D unresolved. V lost 1 base and J lost 7, with 8 bases in between. This CDR3 region has 13 residues. Per the germline V gene, CDR1 is SEHNR and CDR2 is FQNEAQ (reference sequence). CDR3 sequence reads: CASSLEAEQPQHF. As DNA, the CDR3 is TGTGCCAGCAGCTTAGAGGCGGAACAGCCCCAGCATTTT.